These 2 T cell receptor beta chains were all obtained from the same sample, sequenced in a study of T cell responses to AZD1222 COVID-19 vaccine. Sequencing used immunoSEQ multiplex PCR; TCRdb keeps in-frame clones, though not all of them. This sample yields over 120,000 clones, of which around 90% are seen a single time; more than 3.5% belongs to the top ten. The sample was peripheral blood, taken on day 0 of AZD1222 vaccination. These TCRs come from an adult in good health.

V and J are TRBV14 and TRBJ1-2; D is unclear. CDR1 and CDR2 (germline): SGHDN, FVKESK. V was trimmed by 4 bases and J by 8 bases, leaving 20 bases between them. The CDR3 extends over 15 amino acids. The CDR3: CASSPDLSGRTGYTF. CDR3 nucleotide sequence: TGTGCCAGCAGCCCAGACCTTAGCGGGAGAACCGGCTACACCTTC.

This rearrangement joins TRBV24-1 to TRBJ2-1, with 8 bases matching TRBD2. After removal of 3 bases from V and 3 bases from J, the junction contained 3 bases not matched to a gene. CDR3 length: 15 amino acids. CDR1 is KGHDR, CDR2 SFDVKD, per germline. The CDR3 DNA sequence: TGTGCCACCAGTGATCCCGCGGGAGGCTACAATGAGCAGTTCTTC. Translation: CATSDPAGGYNEQFF.